A selection of T cell receptor beta chains follows, all from one sample in a study of blood T cell repertoires in COVID-19. TCRdb's copy holds only in-frame clones and misses some; the assay was immunoSEQ multiplex PCR. The sample holds under 65,000 clones; 87% are singletons and the top ten take roughly 4.6%. The specimen sequenced was peripheral blood. The receptor set was obtained from an older man in a cohort sampled during active COVID-19. CDR3s include the opening cysteine and the closing phenylalanine or tryptophan. Fields, in order: clone size, J gene, V gene, D gene, CDR3 protein, CDR3 DNA. The D gene is left open where the match is weak. Expanded clones are given a class, and other clones once, few, many or no size at all.

>.|TRBJ1-4|TRBV19|.
CASSRARGLVEKLFF
TGTGCCAGTAGTCGGGCGAGGGGGTTAGTTGAAAAACTGTTTTTT
>.|TRBJ1-2|TRBV6-6|.
CASSYSGEMGGYTF
TGTGCCAGCAGTTACTCCGGGGAAATGGGGGGCTACACCTTC
>.|TRBJ2-5|TRBV9|.
CASSDRGGSGETQYF
TGTGCCAGCAGCGACCGAGGAGGTTCCGGGGAGACCCAGTACTTC
>.|TRBJ2-3|TRBV12-5|TRBD1
CASGPGTGWPDTQYF
TGTGCTAGTGGTCCCGGGACAGGGTGGCCAGATACGCAGTATTTT
>.|TRBJ2-2|TRBV30|TRBD2
CAWKKTSGDTGELFF
TGTGCCTGGAAAAAGACTAGCGGGGACACCGGGGAGCTGTTTTTT
>.|TRBJ2-7|TRBV6-2/TRBV6-3|.
CASSPGTAYEQYF
TGTGCCAGCAGCCCCGGGACTGCCTACGAGCAGTACTTC
>.|TRBJ1-6|TRBV6-5|TRBD1
CASRRQGAGNSPLHF
TGTGCCAGCAGGAGACAGGGGGCTGGAAATTCACCCCTCCACTTT
>.|TRBJ2-3|TRBV7-6|TRBD2
CASSLDWTSGTDTQYF
TGTGCCAGCAGCTTAGATTGGACTAGCGGGACAGATACGCAGTATTTT
>.|TRBJ2-1|TRBV3-1/TRBV3-2|TRBD2
CASSQVTSGEQFF
TGTGCCAGCAGCCAAGTGACTAGCGGTGAGCAGTTCTTC
>.|TRBJ2-5|TRBV5-1|.
CASSLALGGHQETQYF
TGCGCCAGCAGCCTGGCCCTCGGGGGGCACCAAGAGACCCAGTACTTC
>.|TRBJ2-3|TRBV7-2|TRBD2
CAGSTSGGRTDTQYF
TGTGCCGGTAGCACTAGCGGGGGCCGCACAGATACGCAGTATTTT
>.|TRBJ2-3|TRBV30|TRBD2
CAWSPAGGTDTQYF
TGTGCCTGGAGTCCAGCGGGGGGCACAGATACGCAGTATTTT
>.|TRBJ2-1|TRBV12-5|.
CASGTGGNEQFF
TGTGCTAGTGGGACCGGGGGAAATGAGCAGTTCTTC
>.|TRBJ1-2|TRBV5-1|.
CASSLTTGTNYGYTF
TGCGCCAGCAGCTTAACTACAGGAACTAACTATGGCTACACCTTC
>.|TRBJ2-2|TRBV12-5|.
CASGLPPNTGELFF
TGTGCTAGTGGTCTCCCCCCGAACACCGGGGAGCTGTTTTTT
>.|TRBJ1-1|TRBV6-6|.
CASSPGWSSSNTEAFF
TGTGCCAGCAGTCCCGGGTGGAGCTCGTCGAACACTGAAGCTTTCTTT
>.|TRBJ2-1|TRBV5-6|.
CASRRQGTHEQFF
TGTGCCAGCAGAAGGCAGGGGACCCATGAGCAGTTCTTC
>.|TRBJ2-3|TRBV7-2|.
CASSFPSVNTQYF
TGTGCCAGCAGCTTCCCGAGCGTGAATACGCAGTATTTT
>.|TRBJ2-5|TRBV5-5|.
CASSLGQGWETQYF
TGTGCCAGCAGCCTGGGTCAGGGTTGGGAGACCCAGTACTTC
>once|TRBJ2-2|TRBV12-3/TRBV12-4|.
CASMGSGELFF
TGTGCCAGCATGGGCTCCGGGGAGCTGTTTTTT
>.|TRBJ1-3|TRBV7-2|.
CASSLRTVPLLFF
TGTGCCAGCAGCTTACGGACAGTTCCTCTCCTTTTTTTT
>.|TRBJ2-2|TRBV7-3|TRBD1
CATRSGQITGELFF
TGTGCAACTAGATCGGGACAGATAACCGGGGAGCTGTTTTTT
>.|TRBJ2-3|TRBV6-6|.
CASTRGGKADTQYF
TGTGCCAGCACCCGAGGGGGAAAGGCAGATACGCAGTATTTT
>once|TRBJ2-6|TRBV5-5|.
CASSLTGFGANVLTF
TGTGCCAGCAGCTTGACAGGGTTTGGGGCCAACGTCCTGACTTTC
>.|TRBJ1-1|TRBV19|.
CASSFAAVNTEAFF
TGTGCCAGTAGTTTCGCGGCCGTGAACACTGAAGCTTTCTTT
>once|TRBJ1-2|TRBV7-8|.
CASSLAVGGIGNYGYTF
TGTGCCAGCAGCTTAGCGGTGGGAGGGATCGGCAACTATGGCTACACCTTC
>.|TRBJ1-6|TRBV12-5|.
CASGLVLGGMNSPLHF
TGTGCTAGTGGTTTGGTACTGGGGGGTATGAATTCACCCCTCCACTTT
>.|TRBJ1-3|TRBV6-5|.
CASSYNREIVGNTIYF
TGTGCCAGCAGTTACAACAGGGAAATTGTGGGAAACACCATATATTTT
>.|TRBJ2-2|TRBV19|.
CASSPLFGELFF
TGTGCCAGTAGTCCCTTATTCGGGGAGCTGTTTTTT
>.|TRBJ1-3|TRBV9|TRBD1
CASSVSTGSSGNTIYF
TGTGCCAGCAGCGTTTCGACAGGGAGCTCTGGAAACACCATATATTTT
>.|TRBJ2-2|TRBV7-2|.
CASSLVPNTGELFF
TGTGCCAGCAGCTTAGTTCCAAACACCGGGGAGCTGTTTTTT
>once|TRBJ2-2|TRBV7-8|TRBD2
CARSLLLAGGRGGELFF
TGCGCCCGCAGCTTACTACTAGCGGGGGGGCGAGGCGGGGAGCTGTTTTTT
>.|TRBJ1-5|TRBV2|TRBD1
CASSRTGATYSNQPQHF
TGTGCCAGCAGTAGGACAGGGGCAACTTATAGCAATCAGCCCCAGCATTTT
>.|TRBJ1-5|TRBV5-6|.
CASSFQNQPQHF
TGTGCCAGCAGCTTTCAGAATCAGCCCCAGCATTTT
>.|TRBJ2-1|TRBV24-1|.
CATSEIVPTTHNEQFF
TGTGCCACCAGTGAAATAGTCCCAACTACCCACAATGAGCAGTTCTTC
>.|TRBJ2-3|TRBV24-1|TRBD1
CATSDTTGKPQEDTQYF
TGTGCCACCAGTGATACGACAGGGAAACCTCAGGAAGATACGCAGTATTTT
>.|TRBJ2-5|TRBV5-1|TRBD2
CASSSGTSGHHQETQYF
TGCGCCAGCAGCTCCGGGACTAGCGGGCACCATCAAGAGACCCAGTACTTC
>.|TRBJ2-3|TRBV19|.
CASSIRSQGIVTDTQYF
TGTGCCAGTAGTATCCGCAGTCAGGGGATAGTCACAGATACGCAGTATTTT
>.|TRBJ1-2|TRBV27|TRBD1
CASSSLGQLYGYTF
TGTGCCAGCAGTTCTCTGGGACAGCTCTATGGCTACACCTTC
>once|TRBJ2-5|TRBV9|TRBD1
CASSGGQAQETQYF
TGTGCCAGCAGCGGTGGACAGGCGCAAGAGACCCAGTACTTC
>.|TRBJ2-7|TRBV3-1/TRBV3-2|.
CASSQEKLYEQYF
TGTGCCAGCAGCCAAGAGAAGCTCTACGAGCAGTACTTC
>few|TRBJ1-1|TRBV7-2|TRBD1
CASSFGQGLRRAEAFF
TGTGCCAGCAGCTTCGGACAGGGGTTGAGAAGAGCTGAAGCTTTCTTT
>.|TRBJ2-5|TRBV10-3|TRBD2
CAIRAGAGETQYF
TGTGCCATCAGGGCGGGAGCGGGAGAGACCCAGTACTTC
>.|TRBJ2-2|TRBV6-5|TRBD1
CASRQQGGTGELFF
TGTGCCAGCAGACAACAGGGGGGAACCGGGGAGCTGTTTTTT
>many|TRBJ2-7|TRBV27|TRBD1
CASRPPTGGIYEQYF
TGTGCCAGCAGACCCCCGACAGGGGGCATCTACGAGCAGTACTTC
>.|TRBJ2-2|TRBV3-1/TRBV3-2|TRBD1
CASSQLGQGAGELFF
TGTGCCAGCAGCCAATTGGGACAGGGGGCCGGGGAGCTGTTTTTT
>.|TRBJ1-3|TRBV9|.
CASSVTGGISGNTIYF
TGTGCCAGCAGCGTAACAGGCGGAATATCTGGAAACACCATATATTTT
>.|TRBJ2-5|TRBV5-6|TRBD2
CASSSPRAALALETQYF
TGTGCCAGCAGCTCACCACGGGCGGCACTAGCGCTAGAGACCCAGTACTTC
>.|TRBJ1-1|TRBV6-1|TRBD1
CASSEPGGMNTEAFF
TGTGCCAGCAGTGAACCAGGGGGCATGAACACTGAAGCTTTCTTT
>.|TRBJ2-5|TRBV6-5|TRBD1
CASRRQGAEWETQYF
TGTGCCAGCAGGCGACAGGGGGCCGAGTGGGAGACCCAGTACTTC
>.|TRBJ1-2|TRBV11-2|.
CASSLQVSRGYTF
TGTGCCAGCAGCCTACAGGTTTCGCGGGGCTACACCTTC
>once|TRBJ2-3|TRBV9|TRBD2
CASSVVAGGQTDTQYF
TGTGCCAGCAGCGTAGTAGCGGGGGGACAAACAGATACGCAGTATTTT
>.|TRBJ2-3|TRBV6-6|.
CASSILASTDTQYF
TGTGCCAGCAGTATACTAGCTAGCACAGATACGCAGTATTTT
>.|TRBJ2-3|TRBV6-4|TRBD2
CASRERTGGGSTDTQYF
TGTGCCAGCAGGGAGAGAACGGGGGGGGGCAGCACAGATACGCAGTATTTT
>.|TRBJ1-1|TRBV6-5|TRBD1
CASKTGGAEAFF
TGTGCCAGCAAAACAGGGGGGGCTGAAGCTTTCTTT
>.|TRBJ2-1|TRBV7-7|TRBD2
CASSPPGLAGEVFF
TGTGCTAGCAGCCCTCCGGGACTAGCGGGAGAGGTATTCTTC
>.|TRBJ2-7|TRBV7-2|.
CASSSDGGPGDEQYF
TGTGCCAGCAGCTCAGACGGGGGGCCTGGGGACGAGCAGTACTTC
>.|TRBJ1-2|TRBV4-1|TRBD1
CASSPLQTTGNYGYTF
TGCGCCAGCAGCCCACTACAGACGACAGGGAACTATGGCTACACCTTC
>once|TRBJ1-2|TRBV3-1/TRBV3-2|.
CASSPGRGYGYTF
TGTGCCAGCAGCCCCGGTAGGGGCTATGGCTACACCTTC